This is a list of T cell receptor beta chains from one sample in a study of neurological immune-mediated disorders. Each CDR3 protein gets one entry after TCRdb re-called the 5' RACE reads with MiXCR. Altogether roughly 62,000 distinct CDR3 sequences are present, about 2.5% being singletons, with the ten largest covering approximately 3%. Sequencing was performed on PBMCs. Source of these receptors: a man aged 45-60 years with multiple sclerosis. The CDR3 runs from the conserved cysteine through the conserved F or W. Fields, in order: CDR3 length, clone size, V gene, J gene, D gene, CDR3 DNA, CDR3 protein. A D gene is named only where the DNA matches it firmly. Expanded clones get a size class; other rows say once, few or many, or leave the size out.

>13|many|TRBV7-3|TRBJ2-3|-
TGTGCCAGCAGCCCCACTAGAACAGATACGCAGTATTTT
CASSPTRTDTQYF
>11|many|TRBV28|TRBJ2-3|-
TGTGCCAGCAGTCCCACAACGACGCAGTATTTT
CASSPTTTQYF
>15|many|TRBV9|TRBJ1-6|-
TGTGCCAGCAGACTGGACCTCTCCTATAATTCACCCCTCCACTTT
CASRLDLSYNSPLHF
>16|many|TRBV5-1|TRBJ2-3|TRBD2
TGCGCCAGCAGCCAAGGGGGTCTAGCGGGGGCAGATACGCAGTATTTT
CASSQGGLAGADTQYF
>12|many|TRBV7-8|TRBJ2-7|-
TGTGCCAGCAGCTTAAGTGCTTACGAGCAGTACTTC
CASSLSAYEQYF
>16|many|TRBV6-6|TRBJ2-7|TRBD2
TGTGCCAGCAGTTATAACCGACTAGCGGACTCCTACGAGCAGTACTTC
CASSYNRLADSYEQYF
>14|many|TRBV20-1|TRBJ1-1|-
TGCAGTGCTCCACTTGTTGGCAGGGGAACTGAAGCTTTCTTT
CSAPLVGRGTEAFF
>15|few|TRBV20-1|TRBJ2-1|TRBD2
TGCAGTGCTAGAGTAGCAGCGGGGGCCTACAATGAGCAGTTCTTC
CSARVAAGAYNEQFF
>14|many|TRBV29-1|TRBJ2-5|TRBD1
TGCAGCGTTGTGGGACAGGGGGCTCCTGAGACCCAGTACTTC
CSVVGQGAPETQYF
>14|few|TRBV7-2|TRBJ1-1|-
TGTGCCAGCAGCTGGGGAGGGACGAACACTGAAGCTTTCTTT
CASSWGGTNTEAFF
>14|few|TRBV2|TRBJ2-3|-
TGTGCCAGCAGTGTATATAGACCGCCAGATACGCAGTATTTT
CASSVYRPPDTQYF
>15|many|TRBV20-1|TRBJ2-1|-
TGCAGTGCTAGAGAAAACTGGGACTCCTACAATGAGCAGTTCTTC
CSARENWDSYNEQFF
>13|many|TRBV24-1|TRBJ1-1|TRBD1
TGTGCCACCAGTGAGCTGACGACAGGGAAAGCTTTCTTT
CATSELTTGKAFF
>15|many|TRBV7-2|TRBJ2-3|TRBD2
TGTGCCAGCAGCTTTGCGGGGGGGAGCACAGATACGCAGTATTTT
CASSFAGGSTDTQYF
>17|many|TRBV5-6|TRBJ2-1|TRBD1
TGTGCCAGCAGCTTGGTCGGACAGGGGGACCTATACAATGAGCAGTTCTTC
CASSLVGQGDLYNEQFF
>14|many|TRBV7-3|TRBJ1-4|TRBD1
TGTGCCAGCAGCTTGACAGGGGGCGCGGAAAAACTGTTTTTT
CASSLTGGAEKLFF
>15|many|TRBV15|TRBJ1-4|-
TGTGCCACCAGCAGCCGCCGGGGGCAGGATGAAAAACTGTTTTTT
CATSSRRGQDEKLFF
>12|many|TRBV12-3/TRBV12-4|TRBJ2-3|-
TGTGCCAGCAGAAAATTTGCAGATACGCAGTATTTT
CASRKFADTQYF
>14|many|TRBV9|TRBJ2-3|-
TGTGCCAGCAGCGTAGCAGGGGGGCAAGATACGCAGTATTTT
CASSVAGGQDTQYF
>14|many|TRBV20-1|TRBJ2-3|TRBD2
TGCAGTGTGACGCGGGGGGCCCCCACAGATACGCAGTATTTT
CSVTRGAPTDTQYF
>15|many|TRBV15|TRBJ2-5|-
TGTGCCACCAGCACAACAGGGTTTTCCCTCGAGACCCAGTACTTC
CATSTTGFSLETQYF
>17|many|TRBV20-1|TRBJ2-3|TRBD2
TGCAGTGCCAACCCCGGGACTAGCGGGGGGGGCACAGATACGCAGTATTTT
CSANPGTSGGGTDTQYF
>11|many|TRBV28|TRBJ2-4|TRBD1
TGTGCCAGCGTGCAGGGGGACATTCAGTACTTC
CASVQGDIQYF
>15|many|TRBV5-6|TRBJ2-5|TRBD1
TGTGCCAGCAGCTTTCCGGGACAGGTGGAAGAGACCCAGTACTTC
CASSFPGQVEETQYF
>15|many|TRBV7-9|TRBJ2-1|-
TGTGCCAGCAGCTTAGCAGGGGTTACATCAGATGAGCAGTTCTTC
CASSLAGVTSDEQFF
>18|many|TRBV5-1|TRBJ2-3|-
TGCGCCAGCAGCCCGCAAGCGGGGCAGGGGGCGCTTACAGATACGCAGTATTTT
CASSPQAGQGALTDTQYF
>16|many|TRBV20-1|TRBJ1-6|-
TGCAGTGCTAGACTCCCTTCAAGCTCCTATAATTCACCCCTCCACTTT
CSARLPSSSYNSPLHF
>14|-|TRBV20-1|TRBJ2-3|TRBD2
TGCAGTGCTACCCCCGGGACTAGCGGGGAGAGAAAGTATTTT
CSATPGTSGERKYF
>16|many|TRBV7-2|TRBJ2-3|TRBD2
TGTGCCAGCAGCTTAGCACTAGCGGGGGGGCCCGATACGCAGTATTTT
CASSLALAGGPDTQYF
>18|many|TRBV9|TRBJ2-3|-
TGTGCCAGCAGCGTAGAGTTTCGTGGGGGCCCGGGCACAGATACGCAGTATTTT
CASSVEFRGGPGTDTQYF
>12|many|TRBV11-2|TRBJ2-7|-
TGTGCCAGCAGCTTATCTGAGACCCAAAGGGATTTC
CASSLSETQRDF
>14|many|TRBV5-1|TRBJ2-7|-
TGCGCCAGCAGCTTGGGAGCGGAGAGCTACGAGCAGTACTTC
CASSLGAESYEQYF
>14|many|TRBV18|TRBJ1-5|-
TGTGCCAGCTCACCGCGTCAGTTTAATCAGCCCCAGCATTTT
CASSPRQFNQPQHF
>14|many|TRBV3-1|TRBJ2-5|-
TGTGCCAGCAGCCTCCGTGAGTTATTGGAGACCCAGTACTTC
CASSLRELLETQYF
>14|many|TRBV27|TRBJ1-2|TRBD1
TGTGCCAGCACCCCTCAGGGACAGTCGGGGGGCTACACCTTC
CASTPQGQSGGYTF
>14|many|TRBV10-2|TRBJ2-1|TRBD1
TGCGCCAGCAGAGACGGACAGGGGGCAAATGAGCAGTTCTTC
CASRDGQGANEQFF
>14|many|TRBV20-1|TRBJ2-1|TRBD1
TGCAGTGCTAAAGCGGGACAGGGGGGGAATGAGCAGTTCTTC
CSAKAGQGGNEQFF